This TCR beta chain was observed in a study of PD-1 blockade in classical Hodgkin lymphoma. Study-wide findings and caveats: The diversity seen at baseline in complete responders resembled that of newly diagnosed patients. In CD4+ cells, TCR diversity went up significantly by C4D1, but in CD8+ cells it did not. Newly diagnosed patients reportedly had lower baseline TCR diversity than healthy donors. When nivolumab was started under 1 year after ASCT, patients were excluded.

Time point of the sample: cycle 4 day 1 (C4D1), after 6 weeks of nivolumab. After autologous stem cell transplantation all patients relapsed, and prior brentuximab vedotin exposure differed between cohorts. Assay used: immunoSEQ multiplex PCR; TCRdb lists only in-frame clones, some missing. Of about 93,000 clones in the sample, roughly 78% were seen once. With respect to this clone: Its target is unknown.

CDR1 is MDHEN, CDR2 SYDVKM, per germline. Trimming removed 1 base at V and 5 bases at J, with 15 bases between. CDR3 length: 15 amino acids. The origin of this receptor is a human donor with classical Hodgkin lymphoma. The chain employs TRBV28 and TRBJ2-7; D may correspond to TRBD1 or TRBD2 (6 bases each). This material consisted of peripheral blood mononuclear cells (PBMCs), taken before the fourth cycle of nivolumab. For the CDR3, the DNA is TGTGCCAGCAGTTTATCGGCCCGGGGGCAAGACGAGCAGTACTTC. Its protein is CASSLSARGQDEQYF.